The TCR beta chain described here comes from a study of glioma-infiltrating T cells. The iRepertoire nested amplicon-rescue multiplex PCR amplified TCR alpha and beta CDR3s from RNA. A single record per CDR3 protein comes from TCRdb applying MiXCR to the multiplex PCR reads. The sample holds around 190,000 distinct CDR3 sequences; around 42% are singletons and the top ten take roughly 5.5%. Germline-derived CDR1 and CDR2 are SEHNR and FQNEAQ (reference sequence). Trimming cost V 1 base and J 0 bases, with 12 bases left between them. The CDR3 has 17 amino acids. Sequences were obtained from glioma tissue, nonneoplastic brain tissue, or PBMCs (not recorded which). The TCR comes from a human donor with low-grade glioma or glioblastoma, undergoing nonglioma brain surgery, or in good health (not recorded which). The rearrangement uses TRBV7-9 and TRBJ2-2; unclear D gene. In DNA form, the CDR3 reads TGTGCCAGCAGCTTAGGGCCCAACACCGCGAACACCGGGGAGCTGTTTTTT. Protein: CASSLGPNTANTGELFF.